The entry that follows covers one T cell receptor beta chain sequence. The data belong to a study of blood T cell repertoires in COVID-19. Germline lookup yields CDR1 LGHDT and CDR2 YNNKEL (reference sequence). V dropped 4 bases and J dropped 3 bases, with 13 bases sitting between them. CDR3 size: 15 residues. Here immunoSEQ multiplex PCR was the method, and the copy in TCRdb shows in-frame clones only, minus some. The sample includes 130,000 to 150,000 clones, 87% seen only once; the top ten take approximately 10%. The clonotype comes from a man in his fifties or sixties who had recovered from COVID-19. The genes are TRBV3-1 (or the pseudogene TRBV3-2) and TRBJ1-3; tentative D call: TRBD1 (5 bases). The source material was PBMCs or T cells enriched from blood (not recorded which). The CDR3 bases are TGTGCCAGCAGCCGAGCGGGGGTAGGTGGAAACACCATATATTTT. Translated: CASSRAGVGGNTIYF.